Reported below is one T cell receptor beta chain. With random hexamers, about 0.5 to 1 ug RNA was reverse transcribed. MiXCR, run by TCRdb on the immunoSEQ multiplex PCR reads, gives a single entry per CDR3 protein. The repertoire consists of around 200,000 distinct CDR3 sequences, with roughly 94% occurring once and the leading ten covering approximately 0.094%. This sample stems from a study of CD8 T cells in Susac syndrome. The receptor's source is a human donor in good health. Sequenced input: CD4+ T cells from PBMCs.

The CDR3 loop reads CACKQEGDQPQHF. As DNA, the CDR3 is TGTGCCTGTAAGCAGGAAGGGGATCAGCCCCAGCATTTT. The chain is built from TRBV30 and TRBJ1-5; possibly TRBD1 for D (5 bases). Germline V gives CDR1 GTSNPN, CDR2 SVGIG (reference sequence). The ends were cut back, 6 bases at V and 5 bases at J, with 14 bases in the middle. The CDR3 spans 13 residues.